The 2 T cell receptor beta chains listed next were all sequenced from one sample in a study of blood T cells in healthy people across ages. The authors ran a second PCR of 7 to 11 cycles using a sample-barcoded 5' primer and a J-beta primer mix. TCRdb independently ran MiXCR on the 5' RACE reads; one entry per CDR3 protein. Counted here are hundreds of thousands of distinct CDR3 sequences, around 48% occurring once; the ten biggest clones make up roughly 13%. The sample comprised blood. The receptors originated from a man aged 30-40 years in good health.

This clonotype was observed a few times. J is TRBJ2-7 and V is TRBV12-3 or TRBV12-4; possibly TRBD1 for D (6 bases). The J call may not be correct, given that the DNA end is closer to TRBJ2-1. This CDR3 has 13 residues. The CDR3 sequence is CASSLGGRDEQFF. As DNA, the CDR3 is TGTGCCAGCAGTTTAGGGGGGCGCGACGAGCAGTTCTTC.

The chain couples TRBV11-3 to TRBJ1-5, with D possibly being TRBD1 (6 bases). This CDR3 is 15 amino acids long. In germline, CDR1 is SGHNT, CDR2 YENEEA. V was cut by 3 bases and J by 3 bases, with 12 bases left in between. The CDR3: CASSFGQGNNQPQHF. The DNA of the CDR3 is TGTGCCAGCAGCTTTGGGCAGGGGAACAATCAGCCCCAGCATTTT.